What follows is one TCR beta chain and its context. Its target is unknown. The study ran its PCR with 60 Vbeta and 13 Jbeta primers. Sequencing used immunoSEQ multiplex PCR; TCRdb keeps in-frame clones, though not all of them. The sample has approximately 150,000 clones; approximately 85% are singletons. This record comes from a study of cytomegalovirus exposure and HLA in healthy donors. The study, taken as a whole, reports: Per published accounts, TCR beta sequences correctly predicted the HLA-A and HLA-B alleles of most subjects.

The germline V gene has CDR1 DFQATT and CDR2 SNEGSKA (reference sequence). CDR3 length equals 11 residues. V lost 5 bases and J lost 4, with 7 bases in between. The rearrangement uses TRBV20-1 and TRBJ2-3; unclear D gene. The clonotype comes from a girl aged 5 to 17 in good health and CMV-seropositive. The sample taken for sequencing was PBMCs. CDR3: CSALYSDTQYF. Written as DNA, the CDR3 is TGCAGTGCTTTGTACTCAGATACGCAGTATTTT.